A single sample gave rise to the 17 T cell receptor beta chains below, sequenced in a study of T-cell reconstitution after alpha-beta-depleted transplantation in children. Preparing the TCRbeta library involved the use of unique molecular identifiers. TCRdb independently ran MiXCR on the PCR reads; one entry per CDR3 protein. The sample includes around 130,000 distinct CDR3 sequences, roughly 10% of them seen just once. This specimen was PBMCs, mostly from graft donor cells, taken 180 days after TCRalphabeta/CD19-depleted stem cell transplant. These receptors were taken from a girl under three years old who had a stem cell transplant for combined immunodeficiency, so the T cells may come from the graft donor.

This clonotype came up a few times. V and J are TRBV10-3 and TRBJ2-7; D possibly corresponds to TRBD1 (6 bases). The V and J ends lost 3 bases and 7 bases respectively, with 7 bases between them. This CDR3 has 11 amino acids. Germline V gives CDR1 ENHRY, CDR2 SYGVKD. CDR3 in amino acids: CAISEGGEQYF. Here the CDR3 DNA reads TGTGCCATCAGTGAAGGGGGAGAGCAGTACTTC.

The chain uses TRBV6-2 or TRBV6-3 and TRBJ2-4; TRBD2 matches 10 bases. The CDR3 sequence is 19 residues long. V shed 4 bases, J shed 0 bases, and the junction held 12 bases outside the gene matches. Germline-derived CDR1 and CDR2 are MNHEY and SVGEGT. CDR3 in DNA: TGTGCCAGCAGTTTGATCGGACTAGCGGCGCGCTTAGCCAAAAACATTCAGTACTTC. This gives the protein CASSLIGLAARLAKNIQYF.

The chain combines TRBV4-1 with TRBJ2-2; D remains ambiguous. The germline V gene has CDR1 MGHRA and CDR2 YSYEKL. This CDR3 contains 14 residues. V dropped 0 bases and J dropped 6 bases, with 8 bases sitting between them. The CDR3 here is CASSQETRAGELFF. For the CDR3, the DNA is TGCGCCAGCAGCCAAGAAACACGGGCCGGGGAGCTGTTTTTT.

The chain combines TRBV7-2 with TRBJ2-1, with D tentatively TRBD2 (6 bases). V was clipped by 2 bases and J by 6 bases, with 14 bases between them. The CDR3 is made up of 15 amino acids. The germline CDR1 and CDR2 sequences are SGHTA and FQGNSA. The CDR3 reads CASSLRAGRSNEQFF. In nucleotides, the CDR3 is TGTGCCAGCAGCTTACGGGCGGGACGTTCCAATGAGCAGTTCTTC.

This sequence joins TRBV10-2 and TRBJ2-3; TRBD2 matches 7 bases. The junction had 10 bases not matched to a gene; V was cut back by 3 bases and J by 1 base. The CDR3 sequence is 17 residues long. Germline CDR1 WSHSY, CDR2 SAAADI. As DNA, the CDR3 is TGCGCCAGCAGTGACTTCCCCTGGCTAGCGGGCACAGATACGCAGTATTTT. This gives the protein CASSDFPWLAGTDTQYF.

The rearrangement links TRBV10-2 to TRBJ1-3, with 7 bases that match TRBD1. This CDR3 region has 14 residues. In germline, CDR1 is WSHSY, CDR2 SAAADI. After removal of 6 bases from V and 4 bases from J, the junction contained 6 bases not matched to a gene. The CDR3 reads CASSSQGVGNTIYF. The CDR3 region has the DNA TGCGCCAGCAGCTCCCAGGGGGTCGGAAACACCATATATTTT.

This clonotype has at least ten counts. The chain is built from TRBV19 and TRBJ2-1; D call uncertain. V was cut by 4 bases and J by 7 bases, with 5 bases left in between. Germline V gene sequence: CDR1 LNHDA, CDR2 SQIVND (reference sequence). This CDR3 has 11 amino acids. CDR3 residues: CASSNSNEQFF. Written as DNA, the CDR3 is TGTGCCAGTAGTAACTCGAATGAGCAGTTCTTC.

The chain carries TRBV6-5 and TRBJ2-2, with D tentatively TRBD2 (5 bases). The CDR3 is 15 residues long. Trimming took off 2 bases at V and 6 bases at J, with 13 bases between the two ends. Germline V CDR1 and CDR2: MNHEY, SVGAGI. CDR3 DNA sequence: TGTGCCAGCAGTTACGGCGGGTTAAAGTCCGGGGAGCTGTTTTTT. It specifies CASSYGGLKSGELFF.

This clonotype has a count of ten or more. The rearrangement uses TRBV10-3 and TRBJ2-7; D is perhaps TRBD1 (5 bases). Trimming left V 8 bases short and J 3 bases short, with 8 bases between. The CDR3 has 11 amino acids. Germline V lookup: CDR1 ENHRY, CDR2 SYGVKD. The CDR3 region has the DNA TGTGCCATCGGGGCCGGCTACGAGCAGTACTTC. Translating it yields CAIGAGYEQYF.

The rearrangement uses TRBV5-1 and TRBJ2-1, with 8 bases matching TRBD2. Germline V CDR1 and CDR2: SGHRS, YFSETQ. The CDR3 consists of 16 residues. The junction had 7 bases not matched to a gene; V was cut back by 5 bases and J by 0 bases. As DNA, the CDR3 is TGCGCCAGCAGTCTAGCGGGCTCCAGCTCCTACAATGAGCAGTTCTTC. Translated, it gives CASSLAGSSSYNEQFF.

This clonotype has only a few counts. This chain joins TRBV18 and TRBJ2-1, with D perhaps TRBD2 (5 bases). The CDR3 contains 15 residues. The V end was cut by 6 bases, the J end by 6 bases, with 18 bases between. Looked up from germline, CDR1 is KGHSH and CDR2 is LQKENI. CDR3 residues: CASSLDYPRPNEQFF. The CDR3 DNA is TGTGCCAGCTCCCTCGACTATCCAAGACCCAATGAGCAGTTCTTC.

This clonotype was observed a handful of times. The chain combines TRBV12-3 or TRBV12-4 with TRBJ2-4; the D is unclear. With 1 base removed from V and 5 bases from J, the gap between germline ends came to 6 bases. The CDR3 contains 13 residues. DNA for the CDR3: TGTGCCAGCAGTTTAGATAGCCAAAACATTCAGTACTTC. Protein sequence: CASSLDSQNIQYF.

The V call is TRBV10-3, the J call TRBJ2-1, with TRBD2 matching 9 bases. Germline CDR1 reads ENHRY; CDR2 reads SYGVKD. V lost 3 bases, J lost 0 bases, and 3 bases stayed unmatched. CDR3 size: 16 residues. As DNA, the CDR3 is TGTGCCATCAGTGACGGTAGCGGGAGCTCCTACAATGAGCAGTTCTTC. Translation: CAISDGSGSSYNEQFF.

This clonotype appeared a few times. The J gene is TRBJ2-3, the V gene TRBV29-1, with TRBD2 matching over 8 bases. Germline V CDR1 and CDR2: SQVTM, ANQGSEA. The CDR3 spans 15 residues. The trim removed 5 bases at V and 2 bases at J, leaving 9 bases unmatched. The CDR3 DNA sequence: TGCAGCGTTTTTGCGGGAGGTCCCTCCACAGATACGCAGTATTTT. This sequence encodes CSVFAGGPSTDTQYF.

A few counts support this clonotype. The J gene is TRBJ2-7, the V gene TRBV28; 7 bases are a match to TRBD2. The length of the CDR3 is 14 residues. V lost 6 bases, J lost 2 bases, and 7 bases stayed unmatched. Germline V CDR1 and CDR2: MDHEN, SYDVKM. DNA for the CDR3: TGTGCCAGCAGCCCCTGGGGGGGGGCCTACGAGCAGTACTTC. It translates to CASSPWGGAYEQYF. Using reference TRBV28 and TRBJ2-7 for the parts outside the CDR3, the full variable domain is DVKVTQSSRYLVKRTGEKVFLECVQDMDHENMFWYRQDPGLGLRLIYFSYDVKMKEKGDIPEGYSVSREKKERFSLILESASTNQTSMYLCASSPWGGAYEQYFGPGTRLTVT.

V is TRBV5-5 and J is TRBJ2-2; D ambiguous. The CDR3 runs 18 residues. Germline CDR1 and CDR2: SGHKS and YYEKEE (reference sequence). Trimming stripped 0 bases from V and 5 bases from J, with 20 bases between. CDR3 in amino acids: CASSLAPGGIRVTGELFF. CDR3 sequence (DNA): TGTGCCAGCAGCTTGGCCCCAGGCGGTATAAGGGTTACCGGGGAGCTGTTTTTT. The entire variable domain, with the rest obtained from reference TRBV5-5 and TRBJ2-2, is as follows: DAGVTQSPTHLIKTRGQQVTLRCSPISGHKSVSWYQQVLGQGPQFIFQYYEKEERGRGNFPDRFSARQFPNYSSELNVNALLLGDSALYLCASSLAPGGIRVTGELFFGEGSRLTVL.

V and J are TRBV12-3 or TRBV12-4 and TRBJ1-5; D remains unclear. V was trimmed by 2 bases and J by 4 bases, leaving 18 bases between them. This CDR3 has 17 amino acids. CDR3 region: CASSLTTNPFRNQPQHF. In nucleotides, the CDR3 is TGTGCCAGCAGTTTAACTACAAATCCATTCCGGAATCAGCCCCAGCATTTT.